Included here is one T cell receptor (beta chain) sequence, with context. Its antigen remains undetermined. Within one base of it there is no much larger clone, and no base qualities were kept. The record originates from a study of blood T cell repertoires in COVID-19 (dated by TCRdb to about 2020). At the level of the whole study: The collaborator samples originated in the United States, Italy and Spain and spanned the acute and convalescent phases of COVID-19. The dataset comprised deeply sampled blood TCRbeta repertoires from subjects exposed to, actively infected with, or recovered from COVID-19. Nearly every sample came with metadata listing a de-identified subject ID, COVID-19 status, age in years and sex. The samples were drawn from two sources: the first 160 participants of the ongoing ImmuneRACE study, and fewer than 1,500 subjects contributed by 6 global collaborators. The prospective study material was composed of cDNA or gDNA derived from T cells, B-cell-depleted T cells, or PBMCs. The repertoires were made available in a free public database intended to serve as a resource for research on the immune response to SARS-CoV-2. HLA class I and class II types, where available, came from metadata supplied by the sample provider rather than from assay-based typing.

The immunoSEQ Assay, a bias-controlled multiplex PCR, was used to amplify TCRbeta CDR3 regions from genomic DNA. As for the authors' bioinformatics: Within the assay, amplification of reference gene primers was used to estimate how many nucleated cells each sample contained. Sequence reads were collapsed and filtered to measure the absolute abundance of every unique TCRbeta CDR3 rearrangement. For each sample, productive Simpson clonality was calculated as the square root of Simpson's diversity index over productive rearrangements. The table was pulled from immuneACCESS by TCRdb, which kept in-frame rearrangements only. Such tables lose some clones; where checked, under half of the loss comes from unresolved V genes, and the rest has no known cause. V and J calls and clone size follow that table, whereas D and trimming were derived from the DNA. The sample table records approximately 170,000 clones; approximately 86% of these occur just once. The leading ten clones occupy 2.5% to 4% of the sample.

The collaborating institutions used their own protocols to collect whole blood in K2EDTA tubes. Collaborator samples were shipped for TCRbeta analysis as frozen whole blood, isolated PBMCs, or DNA extracted from either sample type. Germline trimming: 2 bases from V, 1 base from J; junction bases outside gene matches: 5. The CDR3, from cysteine to phenylalanine, totals 16 residues. The kept DNA is CDR3 alone, 48 bases in frame from the first base. CDR1 and CDR2, looked up from the germline V gene (reference sequence), are LNHNV and YYDKDF. General conclusions and limits of the study: How much clinical and demographic metadata was included differed by source and by participant, and the metadata was provided uncurated.

The receptor was isolated from a man between 65 and 85 years old with acute or convalescent COVID-19. Sequencing was performed on peripheral blood. Rearrangement joined TRBV15 to TRBJ2-5, with TRBD1 identical over 9 junction bases. In nucleotides, the sequence is TGTGCCACCAGCAGATGGGACAGGGCCGGCCAAGAGACCCAGTACTTC. Protein translation: CATSRWDRAGQETQYF.